This passage covers 22 T cell receptor beta chains from one sample sequenced in a study of cytomegalovirus exposure and HLA in healthy donors (TCRdb year 2017). Preparation of the library involved the immunoSEQ multiplex PCR assay. For the multiplex PCR, a mixture combining 60 forward primers for TCR Vbeta segments and 13 reverse primers for TCR Jbeta segments was used. The source is immuneACCESS, and TCRdb retained only in-frame sequences with V and J called. Part of the clones is not carried over; for the studies checked, unresolved V genes explain less than half of this, and the remainder is unexplained. The sample table shows roughly 120,000 clones, and roughly 77% are seen once. Approximately 1% of the sample belongs to the ten largest clones. The sequencing sample was made of PBMCs. The receptors originated from a woman in her 30s in good health and CMV-seronegative.

The rearrangement links TRBV30 to TRBJ1-2; possibly TRBD1 for D (5 bases). The CDR3 runs to 16 residues. Germline CDR1 is GTSNPN and CDR2 is SVGIG (reference sequence). Trimming left V 2 bases short and J 5 bases short, with 21 bases between. CDR3 protein: CAWSLSPGMLLYGYTF. For the CDR3, the DNA is TGTGCCTGGAGTCTGTCCCCAGGGATGCTCTTATATGGCTACACCTTC.

This chain connects TRBV5-8 to TRBJ1-2, with D maybe TRBD1 (5 bases). CDR1 and CDR2 (germline): SGHTS, YDEGEE. Trimming took off 4 bases at V and 7 bases at J, with 14 bases between the two ends. The CDR3 is made up of 13 amino acids. CDR3 region: CASSPRGSAGYTF. The CDR3 DNA follows: TGTGCCAGCAGCCCCCGGGGGTCTGCTGGCTACACCTTC.

As concerns this clone: Other DNA sequences in this specimen translate into the identical CDR3. V usage is TRBV5-5 and J usage is TRBJ2-7; 9 nucleotides match TRBD1. From germline, CDR1 is SGHKS and CDR2 YYEKEE (reference sequence). Trimming took 0 bases from V and 5 from J; bases not matched to a gene: 3. The CDR3 is 14 residues long. The DNA for the CDR3 is TGTGCCAGCAGCTTGGAAGGGACAGGGAACGAGCAGTACTTC. It translates to CASSLEGTGNEQYF.

The chain joins TRBV4-2 to TRBJ2-1; D ambiguous. Germline V gene data show CDR1 as LGHNA and CDR2 as YNFKEQ. The V gene lost 4 bases and the J gene lost 0 bases, with 10 bases spanning the gap. CDR3 size: 15 residues. The CDR3 spells CASSPQQNSYNEQFF. The DNA for the CDR3 is TGTGCCAGCAGCCCACAGCAGAACTCCTACAATGAGCAGTTCTTC.

The CDR3 DNA sequence: TGTGCCCCCACTAAAGAGAGTGAGCAGTACTTC. Its translation: CAPTKESEQYF. The genes are TRBV9 and TRBJ2-7; unclear D gene. The germline gives CDR1 SGDLS, CDR2 YYNGEE. V lost 10 bases and J lost 7, with 15 bases in between. This CDR3 contains 11 residues.

The chain joins TRBV9 to TRBJ1-2; D perhaps matches TRBD1 (5 bases). The germline V gene has CDR1 SGDLS and CDR2 YYNGEE. Trimming shortened V by 3 bases and J by 3 bases, and 15 bases separated the two germline ends. The CDR3 has 15 residues. The CDR3 DNA reads TGTGCCAGCAGCGAGACAGCCGACGACTACTATGGCTACACCTTC. This gives the protein CASSETADDYYGYTF.

The rearrangement joins TRBV6-5 to TRBJ2-5; 7 bases fit TRBD1. The length of the CDR3 is 14 residues. Germline lookup yields CDR1 MNHEY and CDR2 SVGAGI. The ends lost 10 bases at V and 5 bases at J; junction bases unmatched: 13. The CDR3 DNA sequence: TGTGCCACCGAACCTCGAGGGGGCGGTGAGACCCAGTACTTC. Translation: CATEPRGGGETQYF.

This chain joins TRBV6-1 and TRBJ1-4; 7 bases line up with TRBD1. CDR3 length: 14 residues. J gave up 2 bases and V 7 bases, and 4 bases lay outside the gene matches. Germline CDR1 MNHNS, CDR2 SASEGT. For the CDR3, the DNA is TGTGCCAGCATTCCACAGGGGACTAATGAAAAACTGTTTTTT. The encoded protein is CASIPQGTNEKLFF.

V and J are TRBV10-3 and TRBJ2-3; TRBD2 matches 11 bases. Per the germline V gene, CDR1 is ENHRY and CDR2 is SYGVKD. The V and J ends lost 6 bases and 7 bases, in that order; junction bases with no gene match: 12. This CDR3 contains 16 residues. The CDR3 region is CAISTIAGGPVNTQYF. CDR3 DNA sequence: TGTGCCATCAGCACCATAGCGGGAGGGCCGGTGAATACGCAGTATTTT.

This chain links TRBV29-1 with TRBJ1-2; 9 nucleotides agree with TRBD1. The CDR3 is made up of 13 amino acids. Germline loops: CDR1 SQVTM, CDR2 ANQGSEA. Germline trimming cut 6 bases from V and 8 bases from J; bases unmatched to any gene: 10. Here the CDR3 reads CSVHRGTGTGYTF. The CDR3 DNA reads TGCAGCGTCCACCGCGGGACAGGGACCGGCTACACCTTC.

The CDR3 DNA reads TGTGCCAGCAGAATCCCAGGGGGTAGCGATGAGCAGTTCTTC. Its protein product is CASRIPGGSDEQFF. V is TRBV11-2 and J is TRBJ2-1; TRBD1 agrees at 7 bases. Trimming cost V 6 bases and J 8 bases; bases outside gene matches: 10. Germline loops: CDR1 SGHAT, CDR2 FQNNGV. This CDR3 comprises 14 residues.

The chain recombines TRBV7-2 with TRBJ2-7; D is perhaps TRBD1 (6 bases). Trimming left V 6 bases short and J 5 bases short, with 17 bases between. Germline assignment: CDR1 SGHTA and CDR2 FQGNSA. This CDR3 contains 14 residues. This CDR3 reads CASRDTGTSHEQYF. CDR3 DNA sequence: TGTGCCAGCAGGGACACCGGGACATCCCACGAGCAGTACTTC.

This chain joins TRBV27 and TRBJ2-2; D perhaps matches TRBD1 (5 bases). There are 14 residues in the CDR3. V dropped 6 bases and J dropped 5 bases, with 13 bases sitting between them. Germline V gives CDR1 MNHEY, CDR2 SMNVEV (reference sequence). Here the CDR3 DNA reads TGTGCCAGCAGCCCCACCAGGGCTACCGGGGAGCTGTTTTTT. Protein product: CASSPTRATGELFF.

V gene TRBV10-3 combines with J gene TRBJ2-7, with D unclear. CDR1 is ENHRY, CDR2 SYGVKD, per germline. The V end lost 2 bases, the J end lost 3 bases, and 11 bases lay between the germline ends. The CDR3 has 14 amino acids. CDR3: CAISEMLEGYEQYF. The CDR3 region has the DNA TGTGCCATCAGTGAGATGCTAGAAGGCTACGAGCAGTACTTC.

The chain joins TRBV4-1 to TRBJ2-7; possible D gene TRBD1, 5 bases. The V gene lost 4 bases and the J gene lost 6 bases, with 13 bases spanning the gap. CDR1 is MGHRA and CDR2 is YSYEKL in the germline V gene. This CDR3 spans 13 amino acids. This CDR3 is CASSPTGVGEQYF. As DNA, the CDR3 is TGCGCCAGCAGCCCAACAGGTGTGGGCGAGCAGTACTTC.

The chain carries TRBV11-3 and TRBJ1-5; 7 bases are shared with TRBD1. After removal of 4 bases from V and 6 bases from J, the junction contained 3 bases not matched to a gene. Per germline, CDR1 SGHNT and CDR2 YENEEA. The CDR3 runs to 13 residues. CDR3 amino acids: CASSSRQGQPQHF. CDR3 DNA: TGTGCCAGCAGCTCCCGACAGGGTCAGCCCCAGCATTTT.

This clone was detected only a few times. J is TRBJ1-1 and V is TRBV23-1; no definite D call. TRBV23-1 is annotated as an ORF whose role is uncertain. The length of the CDR3 is 18 residues. V lost 7 bases, J lost 0 bases, and 24 bases lay in between. CDR3 sequence reads: CASTPRGPSHLMNTEAFF. The CDR3 DNA sequence: TGCGCCAGCACCCCTAGAGGTCCCTCTCATCTAATGAACACTGAAGCTTTCTTT.

V is TRBV7-9 and J is TRBJ1-4; TRBD1 matches 9 bases. Germline V gene sequence: CDR1 SEHNR, CDR2 FQNEAQ (reference sequence). Germline trimming cut 4 bases from V and 2 bases from J; bases unmatched to any gene: 14. CDR3 length equals 19 residues. The CDR3 here is CASSSYTGQGISTNEKLFF. The CDR3 nucleotides are TGTGCCAGCAGCTCGTACACGGGACAGGGAATCTCCACTAATGAAAAACTGTTTTTT.

The sample holds a few counts of this clone. This chain joins TRBV19 and TRBJ2-7, with TRBD1 matching 9 bases. Germline CDR1 is LNHDA and CDR2 is SQIVND (reference sequence). This CDR3 is 15 amino acids long. With 6 bases clipped from V and 4 bases from J, the junction kept 10 bases outside the gene matches. The CDR3 loop is CASRFTGTGIYEQYF. The CDR3 region has the DNA TGTGCCAGTAGGTTTACCGGGACAGGGATATACGAGCAGTACTTC. Together with reference TRBV19 and TRBJ2-7, the CDR3 gives the full variable domain: DGGITQSPKYLFRKEGQNVTLSCEQNLNHDAMYWYRQDPGQGLRLIYYSQIVNDFQKGDIAEGYSVSREKKESFPLTVTSAQKNPTAFYLCASRFTGTGIYEQYFGPGTRLTVT.

In its sample, this clone was seen once. As DNA, the CDR3 is TGTGCCACCAGCAGAGCGGGAGTGGGCGAGCAGTACTTC. This sequence encodes CATSRAGVGEQYF. The chain employs TRBV15 and TRBJ2-7; perhaps TRBD2 as D (6 bases). CDR1 is LNHNV and CDR2 is YYDKDF in the germline V gene (reference sequence). Trimming removed 1 base at V and 6 bases at J, with 10 bases between. The length of the CDR3 is 13 residues. Complete variable domain (other parts from reference TRBV15 and TRBJ2-7): DAMVIQNPRYQVTQFGKPVTLSCSQTLNHNVMYWYQQKSSQAPKLLFHYYDKDFNNEADTPDNFQSRRPNTSFCFLDIRSPGLGDTAMYLCATSRAGVGEQYFGPGTRLTVT.

With regard to this clone: The junction shows a germline mismatch at one end, possibly a read error. The chain uses TRBV11-2 and TRBJ2-7, with D hard to call. The CDR3 sequence is 11 residues long. Germline-derived CDR1 and CDR2 are SGHAT and FQNNGV. In DNA, the CDR3 is TGTGCCAGCAGCTTAACGGTCCTTCCCGACTTC. This gives the protein CASSLTVLPDF.

The rearrangement uses TRBV6-6 and TRBJ1-1, with 8 nucleotides matching TRBD1. J was trimmed by 4 bases and V by 2 bases; bases with no gene match: 6. CDR3 length: 15 amino acids. The germline gives CDR1 MNHNY, CDR2 SVGAGI (reference sequence). CDR3 bases: TGTGCCAGCAGTTACCATAATACAGGGGGCACTGAAGCTTTCTTT. It codes for CASSYHNTGGTEAFF.